This T cell receptor beta chain was documented in a study of tumor and adjacent non-tumor tissue in lung cancer. Study outcomes and limitations: Top 100 clones took a larger repertoire share in normal lung. Compared with tumor, normal lung showed significantly lower TCR diversity.

The CDR3 has 13 residues. Germline CDR1 is SGHDT and CDR2 is YYEEEE. This clonotype was detected only a few times. The antigen is not known. The junction departs from germline at one end; a sequencing error may be responsible. Three rounds of nested PCR, following a modified ARM-PCR protocol, produced the TCRbeta library. In TCRdb, the multiplex PCR reads were re-called with MiXCR into one record per CDR3 protein. The sample has about 80,000 distinct CDR3 sequences, 80% to 90% seen once; the top ten hold 50% to 65%. This sample's RNA came from whole unsorted tissue. The normal lung tissue was taken more than 3 cm from the tumor edge. Newly diagnosed lung cancer patients had thoracic surgery in China, August–late 2014, without prior chemotherapy.

The sample comprised distant non-tumor lung tissue. The sequence was collected from a man in his 60s with non-small cell lung cancer. V is TRBV5-6 and J is TRBJ1-1; D unresolved. CDR3 sequence: CASSLLQCSEAFF. The CDR3, as DNA: TGTGCCAGCAGTTTGCTTCAGTGCAGTGAAGCTTTTTTC.